The entry below gives a single TCR beta chain sequence along with its context. This record comes from a study of blood T cell repertoires in COVID-19. In the study overall: Samples of COVID-19 (acute and convalescent) were obtained from the United States, Italy and Spain. PBMCs, B-cell-depleted T cells, or T cells were the source of the cDNA or gDNA that made up the material.

The CDR3 loop spans 15 amino acids. Between the trimmed V and J ends, which lost 7 bases and 1 base, there was a span of 16 bases. Per germline, CDR1 LGHNA and CDR2 YSLEER. Here immunoSEQ multiplex PCR was the method, and the copy in TCRdb shows in-frame clones only, minus some. The sample holds 84,000 or so clones, almost 95% seen once. The V and J genes are TRBV4-3 and TRBJ1-1; perhaps TRBD1 as D (5 bases). This TCR came from a woman aged 60-75 years with active COVID-19. The sample comprised peripheral blood. CDR3: CASTAGVWENTEAFF. DNA for the CDR3: TGCGCCAGCACTGCGGGGGTGTGGGAGAACACTGAAGCTTTCTTT.